The 29 T cell receptor beta chains below come from one sample, sequenced in a study of cytomegalovirus exposure and HLA in healthy donors. PCR was performed using 60 Vbeta and 13 Jbeta primers. Profiled with immunoSEQ multiplex PCR; TCRdb holds only in-frame clones, not every one. The table records 81,000 or so clones, roughly 75% of them present only once. The sequenced sample consisted of PBMCs. These receptors were taken from a man aged 55 to 70 in good health and CMV-seronegative.

V and J are TRBV6-5 and TRBJ1-2; D possibly corresponds to TRBD1 (5 bases). The CDR3 runs to 14 residues. The germline V and J ends were trimmed by 0 bases and 4 bases, with 9 bases remaining between them. Germline lookup yields CDR1 MNHEY and CDR2 SVGAGI. As DNA, the CDR3 is TGTGCCAGCAGTTACTCGGGGAGGGGCTATGGCTACACCTTC. It is translated as CASSYSGRGYGYTF.

This clone was seen just once. Because the CDR3 is missing its conserved closing phenylalanine or tryptophan, this is likely a read error. The chain links TRBV4-1 to TRBJ1-2; D is ambiguous. Germline-derived CDR1 and CDR2 are MGHRA and YSYEKL. The V and J ends lost 1 base and 3 bases respectively, with 15 bases between them. The CDR3 consists of 16 residues. The CDR3 loop reads CASSQVAGRLDYGYTL. CDR3 bases: TGCGCCAGCAGCCAAGTCGCTGGCAGGTTAGACTATGGCTACACCCTC.

V is TRBV4-1 and J is TRBJ1-1; perhaps TRBD1 as D (6 bases). V lost 1 base to trimming and J lost 5 bases, with 14 bases between them. Germline V gene lookup returns CDR1 MGHRA and CDR2 YSYEKL. This CDR3 is built from 15 residues. The CDR3 sequence: CASSQVQGGGTEAFF. Here the CDR3 DNA reads TGCGCCAGCAGCCAAGTACAGGGAGGGGGGACTGAAGCTTTCTTT.

V gene TRBV4-1 combines with J gene TRBJ2-2; the D gene is possibly TRBD1 (5 bases). The CDR3 consists of 15 residues. CDR1 and CDR2 from the germline V gene are MGHRA and YSYEKL. The ends were cut back, 5 bases at V and 6 bases at J, with 16 bases in the middle. The CDR3 protein is CASSNQKGFSGELFF. Written as DNA, the CDR3 is TGCGCCAGCAGCAATCAAAAGGGGTTCTCCGGGGAGCTGTTTTTT.

With regard to this clone: The junction and the germline gene differ at one end; a read error may be behind it. This chain's CDR3 is CASSYRPGNEQCF. Written as DNA, the CDR3 is TGCGCCAGCAGCTACCGACCCGGGAACGAGCAGTGCTTC. The chain has TRBV5-1 and TRBJ2-7; the D gene is possibly TRBD2 (5 bases). Germline lookup yields CDR1 SGHRS and CDR2 YFSETQ. CDR3 length equals 13 residues.

The CDR3 region is CASRLERVANTEAFF. CDR3 DNA: TGTGCCAGCAGACTCGAGAGGGTAGCGAACACTGAAGCTTTCTTT. The chain joins TRBV6-1 to TRBJ1-1; D call uncertain. V lost 6 bases, J lost 1 base, and 15 bases lay in between. The germline CDR1 and CDR2 sequences are MNHNS and SASEGT. The CDR3 is 15 residues long.

This chain connects TRBV30 to TRBJ2-5; possible D gene TRBD2, 5 bases. Germline CDR1 GTSNPN, CDR2 SVGIG (reference sequence). The CDR3 has 16 amino acids. The V end lost 1 base, the J end lost 2 bases, and 17 bases lay between the germline ends. This CDR3 is CAWSGSASSGQETQYF. For the CDR3, the DNA is TGTGCCTGGAGTGGATCCGCCTCCTCGGGGCAAGAGACCCAGTACTTC.

V is TRBV5-6 and J is TRBJ2-7; D is possibly TRBD2 (5 bases). The V gene lost 0 bases and the J gene lost 4 bases, with 11 bases spanning the gap. This CDR3 comprises 14 residues. Germline CDR1 SGHDT, CDR2 YYEEEE. The CDR3 DNA is TGTGCCAGCAGCTTGGGAGGGCGACTTTACGAGCAGTACTTC. This sequence encodes CASSLGGRLYEQYF.

V gene TRBV6-5 combines with J gene TRBJ1-1; D unclear. The CDR3 totals 13 residues. Germline V CDR1 and CDR2: MNHEY, SVGAGI. With 7 bases removed from V and 1 base from J, the gap between germline ends came to 10 bases. The CDR3 reads CASTPRGNTEAFF. Here the CDR3 DNA reads TGTGCCAGCACCCCTCGGGGGAACACTGAAGCTTTCTTT.

This clone was found a few times. The chain links TRBV5-6 to TRBJ1-1; unclear D gene. Germline V lookup: CDR1 SGHDT, CDR2 YYEEEE. The CDR3 runs 15 residues. Trimming stripped 2 bases from V and 6 bases from J, with 17 bases between. CDR3 sequence: CASSLELRAASEAFF. The CDR3 coding sequence is TGTGCCAGCAGCTTAGAGCTGCGGGCAGCTTCTGAAGCTTTCTTT.

With regard to this clone: One end of the junction does not line up with germline, which may come from a read error. The chain carries TRBV7-7 and TRBJ2-5; TRBD1 matches 10 bases. Germline CDR1 is SSHAT and CDR2 is FNYEAQ (reference sequence). The CDR3 runs 17 residues. CDR3 amino acids: CASSPKLTGQGRETQYF. The CDR3 nucleotides read TGTGCTAGCAGCCCCAAATTAACGGGACAGGGGAGAGAGACCCAGTACTTC.

This chain joins TRBV4-1 and TRBJ2-3; D perhaps matches TRBD1 (5 bases). V was pared by 3 bases and J by 1 base, with 14 bases between. The CDR3 is made up of 16 amino acids. Germline CDR1 MGHRA, CDR2 YSYEKL. CDR3 sequence (DNA): TGCGCCAGCAGCCATCCGACAGATTCCGGCACAGATACGCAGTATTTT. Translating it yields CASSHPTDSGTDTQYF.

Only one count was recorded for this clone. The chain employs TRBV6-5 and TRBJ2-5; 10 positions agree with TRBD1. The end of the DNA aligns better with TRBJ2-7, so the J call may be wrong. The CDR3 is 14 residues long. Per the germline V gene, CDR1 is MNHEY and CDR2 is SVGAGI. CDR3 amino acids: CASTRGTGDHEQYF. The CDR3 DNA reads TGTGCCAGCACCAGGGGGACAGGGGACCACGAGCAGTACTTC.

This chain uses TRBV27 with TRBJ2-2, with 7 positions matching TRBD1. This CDR3 comprises 13 residues. Unmatched junction bases numbered 4, after V lost 5 bases and J lost 7 bases. CDR1 is MNHEY, CDR2 SMNVEV, per germline (reference sequence). For the CDR3, the DNA is TGTGCCAGCAGTCGACAGGGTCACGGGGAGCTGTTTTTT. It translates to CASSRQGHGELFF.

This rearrangement joins TRBV23-1 to TRBJ1-5, with a tentative D call TRBD1 (5 bases). TRBV23-1 is identified as an open reading frame with a role that is uncertain. The length of the CDR3 is 22 residues. Trimming pared 3 bases from V and 1 base from J, leaving 31 bases between. CDR3 amino acids: CASSHPAGGGWQWGESNQPQHF. CDR3 DNA sequence: TGCGCCAGCAGTCACCCAGCGGGGGGAGGGTGGCAATGGGGCGAGAGCAATCAGCCCCAGCATTTT.

About this clone itself: Mismatch with germline at one junction end may stem from a read error. The chain combines TRBV7-3 with TRBJ2-1; tentative D call: TRBD1 (6 bases). CDR1 and CDR2 from the germline V gene are SGHTA and FQGTGA. This CDR3 spans 13 amino acids. The CDR3 sequence is CAGSLGRGNAQFF. Here the CDR3 DNA reads TGTGCCGGCAGCTTGGGCAGGGGCAATGCGCAGTTCTTC.

About this clone itself: A read error may account for a junction end that differs from germline. The V gene is TRBV7-9, the J gene TRBJ2-7; D is unclear. This CDR3 is 12 amino acids long. From germline, CDR1 is SEHNR and CDR2 FQNEAQ (reference sequence). Here the CDR3 DNA reads TGTTCCAGCAGCTTTTTACATTACGAGCAGTACTTC. The encoded protein is CSSSFLHYEQYF. The whole variable domain, filled in from reference TRBV7-9 and TRBJ2-7, reads DTGVSQNPRHKITKRGQNVTFRCDPISEHNRLYWYRQTLGQGPEFLTYFQNEAQLEKSRLLSDRFSAERPKGSFSTLEIQRTEQGDSAMYLCSSSFLHYEQYFGPGTRLTVT.

The chain has TRBV30 and TRBJ1-6; possible D gene TRBD1, 6 bases. V was trimmed by 0 bases and J by 5 bases, leaving 20 bases between them. The CDR3 is 18 amino acids. Looked up from germline, CDR1 is GTSNPN and CDR2 is SVGIG (reference sequence). In nucleotides, the CDR3 is TGTGCCTGGAGTGTTTACTTTCCAACGACAGGCCATAATTCACCCCTCCACTTT. It specifies CAWSVYFPTTGHNSPLHF.

The V and J genes are TRBV9 and TRBJ2-7; possible D gene TRBD1, 6 bases. Trimming took off 4 bases at V and 0 bases at J, with 11 bases between the two ends. CDR1 and CDR2 from the germline V gene are SGDLS and YYNGEE. This CDR3 has 14 amino acids. CDR3 sequence: CASSSRGSSYEQYF. CDR3 bases: TGTGCCAGCAGCTCGAGGGGGAGCTCCTACGAGCAGTACTTC.

The chain combines TRBV6-1 with TRBJ1-5; maybe TRBD1 (5 bases). The CDR3 totals 13 residues. The V end was cut by 4 bases, the J end by 10 bases, with 14 bases between. Germline CDR1 and CDR2: MNHNS and SASEGT. In DNA form, the CDR3 reads TGTGCCAGCAGTGCTTTGGGGGGTCATCCCCAGCATTTT. Protein: CASSALGGHPQHF.

This clone was counted a few times. The rearrangement joins TRBV19 to TRBJ2-3; TRBD2 might be the D (6 bases). CDR1 and CDR2 (germline): LNHDA, SQIVND (reference sequence). CDR3 length equals 15 residues. V lost 7 bases and J lost 5, with 19 bases in between. The CDR3 DNA reads as TGTGCCAGTACCCCGCGGGTTAGCGGTGGAGATACGCAGTATTTT. Translating it yields CASTPRVSGGDTQYF.

The chain uses TRBV7-9 and TRBJ1-2, with D perhaps matching TRBD1 (6 bases). V was clipped by 4 bases and J by 4 bases, with 16 bases between them. The CDR3 runs to 15 residues. The V gene's germline CDR1 is SEHNR and CDR2 FQNEAQ (reference sequence). The CDR3 nucleotides are TGTGCCAGCAGCTACACAGGGTTAGAGGTCTATGGCTACACCTTC. Its protein product is CASSYTGLEVYGYTF.

CDR3 sequence: CASSPSGDWETQYF. CDR3 nucleotide sequence: TGTGCCAGCTCACCGTCGGGGGATTGGGAGACCCAGTACTTC. This rearrangement joins TRBV18 to TRBJ2-5; weak D call: TRBD2 (6 bases). Per germline, CDR1 KGHSH and CDR2 LQKENI. Trimming removed 3 bases from V and 5 bases from J, with 13 bases in between. The CDR3 spans 14 residues.

This chain joins TRBV9 and TRBJ2-7; D is possibly TRBD2 (7 bases). Trimming cost V 0 bases and J 6 bases, with 16 bases left between them. The CDR3 covers 15 residues. Per the germline V gene, CDR1 is SGDLS and CDR2 is YYNGEE. The CDR3 protein is CASSVAGGRSGEQYF. The DNA for the CDR3 is TGTGCCAGCAGCGTAGCCGGGGGGCGCTCGGGCGAGCAGTACTTC.

In this sample, this clone turned up a few times. The rearrangement joins TRBV15 to TRBJ2-6; D possibly corresponds to TRBD1 (6 bases). Germline CDR1 reads LNHNV; CDR2 reads YYDKDF (reference sequence). The CDR3 sequence is 16 residues long. V was pared by 5 bases and J by 2 bases, with 13 bases between. The CDR3, as DNA: TGTGCCACCAGCCGAGGGGGAGTAACTGGGGCCAACGTCCTGACTTTC. Residues: CATSRGGVTGANVLTF.

CDR3 sequence reads: CSGATGQPEQFF. In DNA form, the CDR3 reads TGCAGCGGTGCGACAGGGCAGCCTGAGCAGTTCTTC. The chain has TRBV29-1 and TRBJ2-1, with 7 positions matching TRBD1. The CDR3 is 12 amino acids. V dropped 7 bases and J dropped 9; count of bases not matched to a gene: 9. Germline CDR1 reads SQVTM; CDR2 reads ANQGSEA.

In nucleotides, the CDR3 is TGTGCCAGCAGTGAAATGGTAGCGGGGGACGGTGGAGAGACCCAGTACTTC. It specifies CASSEMVAGDGGETQYF. The chain has TRBV2 and TRBJ2-5, with 9 bases fitting TRBD2. From germline, CDR1 is SNHLY and CDR2 FYNNEI. Trimming took 2 bases from V and 4 from J; bases not matched to a gene: 11. This CDR3 is built from 17 residues. Full variable domain (rest looked up from reference TRBV2 and TRBJ2-5): EPEVTQTPSHQVTQMGQEVILRCVPISNHLYFYWYRQILGQKVEFLVSFYNNEISEKSEIFDDQFSVERPDGSNFTLKIRSTKLEDSAMYFCASSEMVAGDGGETQYFGPGTRLLVL.

The chain links TRBV5-1 to TRBJ1-1; D remains ambiguous. The ends were cut back, 0 bases at V and 6 bases at J, with 15 bases in the middle. The CDR3 has 15 residues. Looked up from germline, CDR1 is SGHRS and CDR2 is YFSETQ. CDR3 residues: CASSLGGEGHPEAFF. Written as DNA, the CDR3 is TGCGCCAGCAGCTTGGGGGGAGAGGGCCACCCTGAAGCTTTCTTT.

This clone was seen a few times. The chain uses TRBV7-9 and TRBJ2-7; TRBD1 matches at 8 bases. Germline V gene lookup returns CDR1 SEHNR and CDR2 FQNEAQ (reference sequence). CDR3 length: 15 residues. V lost 5 bases to trimming and J lost 3 bases; unmatched junction nucleotides: 9. The CDR3 protein is CASSAPGTGIYEQYF. CDR3 DNA sequence: TGTGCCAGCAGCGCGCCCGGGACAGGAATCTACGAGCAGTACTTC. Combining the CDR3 with reference TRBV7-9 and TRBJ2-7 gives the whole variable domain DTGVSQNPRHKITKRGQNVTFRCDPISEHNRLYWYRQTLGQGPEFLTYFQNEAQLEKSRLLSDRFSAERPKGSFSTLEIQRTEQGDSAMYLCASSAPGTGIYEQYFGPGTRLTVT.